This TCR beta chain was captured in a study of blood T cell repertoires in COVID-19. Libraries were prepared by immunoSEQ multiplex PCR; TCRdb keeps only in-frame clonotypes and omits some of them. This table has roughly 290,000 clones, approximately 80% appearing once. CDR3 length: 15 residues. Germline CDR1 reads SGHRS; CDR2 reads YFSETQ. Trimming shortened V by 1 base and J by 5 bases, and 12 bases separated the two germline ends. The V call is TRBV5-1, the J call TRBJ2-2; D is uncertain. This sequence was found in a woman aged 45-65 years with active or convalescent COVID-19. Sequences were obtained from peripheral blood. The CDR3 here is CASSLFARETGELFF. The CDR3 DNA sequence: TGCGCCAGCAGCTTGTTTGCGAGAGAAACCGGGGAGCTGTTTTTT.